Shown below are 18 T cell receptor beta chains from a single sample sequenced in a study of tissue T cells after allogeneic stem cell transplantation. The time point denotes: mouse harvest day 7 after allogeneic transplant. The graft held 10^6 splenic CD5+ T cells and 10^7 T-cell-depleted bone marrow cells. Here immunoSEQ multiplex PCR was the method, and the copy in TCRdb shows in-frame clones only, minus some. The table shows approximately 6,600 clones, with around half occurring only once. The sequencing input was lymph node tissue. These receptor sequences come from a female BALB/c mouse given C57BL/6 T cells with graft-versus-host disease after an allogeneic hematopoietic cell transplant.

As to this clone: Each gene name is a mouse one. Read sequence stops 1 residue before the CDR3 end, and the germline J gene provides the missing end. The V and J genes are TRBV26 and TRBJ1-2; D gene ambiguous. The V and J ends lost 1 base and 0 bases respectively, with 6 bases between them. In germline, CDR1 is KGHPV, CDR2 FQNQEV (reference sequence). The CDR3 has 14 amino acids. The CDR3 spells CASSLFSANSDYTF. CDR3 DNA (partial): TGTGCCAGCAGTCTGTTCAGTGCAAACTCCGACTACACC.

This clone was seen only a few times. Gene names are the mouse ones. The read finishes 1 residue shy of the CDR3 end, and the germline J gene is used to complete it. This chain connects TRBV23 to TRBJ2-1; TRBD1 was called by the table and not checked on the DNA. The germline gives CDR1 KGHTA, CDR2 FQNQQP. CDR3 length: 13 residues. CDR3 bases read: TGCTCCAGCAGCCCGGACAGGGGTCCTGAGCAGTTC. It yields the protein CSSSPDRGPEQF. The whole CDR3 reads CSSSPDRGPEQFF.

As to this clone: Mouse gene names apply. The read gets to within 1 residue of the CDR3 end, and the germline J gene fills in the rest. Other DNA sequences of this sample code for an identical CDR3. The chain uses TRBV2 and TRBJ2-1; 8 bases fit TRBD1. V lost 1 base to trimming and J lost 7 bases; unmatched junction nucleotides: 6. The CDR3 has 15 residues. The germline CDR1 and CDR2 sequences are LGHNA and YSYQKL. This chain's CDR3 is CASSQVGTGEAEQFF. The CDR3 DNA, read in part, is TGTGCCAGCAGCCAAGTAGGGACAGGAGAGGCTGAGCAGTTC.

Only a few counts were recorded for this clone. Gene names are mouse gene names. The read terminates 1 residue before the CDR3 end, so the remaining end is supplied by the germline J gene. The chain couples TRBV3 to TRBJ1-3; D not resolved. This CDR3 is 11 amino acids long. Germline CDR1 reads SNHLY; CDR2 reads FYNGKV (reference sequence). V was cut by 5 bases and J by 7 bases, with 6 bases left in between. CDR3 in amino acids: CASSPYNTLYF. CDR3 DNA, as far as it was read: TGTGCCAGCAGCCCCTATAATACGCTCTAT.

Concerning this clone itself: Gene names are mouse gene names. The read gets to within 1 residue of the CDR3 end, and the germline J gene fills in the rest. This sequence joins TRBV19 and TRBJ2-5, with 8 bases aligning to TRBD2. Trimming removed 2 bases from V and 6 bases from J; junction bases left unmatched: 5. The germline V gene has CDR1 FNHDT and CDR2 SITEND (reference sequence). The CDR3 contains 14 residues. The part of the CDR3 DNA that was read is TGTGCCAGCAGTATGGGGGGGGGCGCGGACACCCAGTAC. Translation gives CASSMGGGADTQY. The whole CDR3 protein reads CASSMGGGADTQYF.

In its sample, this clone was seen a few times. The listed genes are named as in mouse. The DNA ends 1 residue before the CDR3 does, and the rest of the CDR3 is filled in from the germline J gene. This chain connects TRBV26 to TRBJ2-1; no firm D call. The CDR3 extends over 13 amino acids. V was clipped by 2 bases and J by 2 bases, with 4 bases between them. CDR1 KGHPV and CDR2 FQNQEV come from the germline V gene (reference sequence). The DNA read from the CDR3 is TGTGCCAGCAGTCTGGCAGACTATGCTGAGCAGTTC. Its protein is CASSLADYAEQF. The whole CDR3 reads CASSLADYAEQFF.

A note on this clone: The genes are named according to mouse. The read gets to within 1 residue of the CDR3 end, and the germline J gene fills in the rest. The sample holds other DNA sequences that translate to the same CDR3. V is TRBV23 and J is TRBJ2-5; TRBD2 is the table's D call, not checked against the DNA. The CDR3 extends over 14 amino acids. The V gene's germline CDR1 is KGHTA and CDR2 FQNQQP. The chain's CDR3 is CSSSQVGDQDTQYF. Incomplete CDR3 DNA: TGCTCCAGCAGTCAAGTGGGGGACCAAGACACCCAGTAC.

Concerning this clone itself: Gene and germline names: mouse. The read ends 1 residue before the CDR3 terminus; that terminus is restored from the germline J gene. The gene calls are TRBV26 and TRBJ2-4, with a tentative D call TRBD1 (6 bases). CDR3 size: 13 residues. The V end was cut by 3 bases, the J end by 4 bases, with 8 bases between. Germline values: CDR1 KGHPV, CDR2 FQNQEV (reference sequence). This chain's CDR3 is CASSLGTKNTLYF. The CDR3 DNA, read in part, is TGTGCCAGCAGTCTAGGGACAAAAAACACCTTGTAC.

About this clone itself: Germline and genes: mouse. The CDR3 bases that were read are TGTGCAAGCAGCATGACAGGGATAAACTCCGACTACACC. Protein sequence: CASSMTGINSDYT. The entire CDR3 is CASSMTGINSDYTF. V gene TRBV16 combines with J gene TRBJ1-2; 7 nucleotides align to TRBD1. Read coverage stops 1 residue before the CDR3 terminus; the germline J gene supplies the remainder. Trimming took 5 bases from V and 1 from J; bases not matched to a gene: 4. The length of the CDR3 is 14 residues. Germline loops: CDR1 SGHSA, CDR2 FRNQAP.

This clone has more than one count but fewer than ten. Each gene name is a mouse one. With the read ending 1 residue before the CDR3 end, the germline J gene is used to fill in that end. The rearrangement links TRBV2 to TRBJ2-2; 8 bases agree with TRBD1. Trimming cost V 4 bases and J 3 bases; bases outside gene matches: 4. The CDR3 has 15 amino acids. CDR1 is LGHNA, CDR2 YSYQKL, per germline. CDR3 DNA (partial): TGTGCCAGCAGCCCCCAGGGGGCGGACACCGGGCAGCTCTAC. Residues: CASSPQGADTGQLY. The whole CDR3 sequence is CASSPQGADTGQLYF.

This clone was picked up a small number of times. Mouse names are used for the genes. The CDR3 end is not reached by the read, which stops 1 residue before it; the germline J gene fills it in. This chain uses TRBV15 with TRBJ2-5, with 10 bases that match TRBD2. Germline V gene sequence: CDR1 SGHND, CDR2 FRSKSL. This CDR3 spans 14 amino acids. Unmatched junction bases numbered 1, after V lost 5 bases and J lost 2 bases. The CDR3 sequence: CASSRLGGQDTQYF. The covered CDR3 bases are TGTGCCAGCAGTCGACTGGGGGGCCAAGACACCCAGTAC.

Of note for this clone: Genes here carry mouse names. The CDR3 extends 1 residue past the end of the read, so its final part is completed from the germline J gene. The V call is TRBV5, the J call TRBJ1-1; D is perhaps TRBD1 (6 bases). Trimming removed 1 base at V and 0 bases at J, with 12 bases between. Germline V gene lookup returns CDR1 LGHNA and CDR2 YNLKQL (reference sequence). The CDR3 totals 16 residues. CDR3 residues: CASSQAPDRTNTEVFF. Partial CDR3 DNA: TGTGCCAGCAGCCAAGCCCCCGACAGGACAAACACAGAAGTCTTC.

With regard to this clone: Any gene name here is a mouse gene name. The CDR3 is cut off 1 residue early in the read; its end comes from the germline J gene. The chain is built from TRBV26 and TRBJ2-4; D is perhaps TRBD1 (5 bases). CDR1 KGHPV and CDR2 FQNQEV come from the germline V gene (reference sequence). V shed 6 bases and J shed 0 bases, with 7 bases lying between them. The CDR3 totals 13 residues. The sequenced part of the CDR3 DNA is TGTGCCAGCAGCTCAGGGAGTCAAAACACCTTGTAC. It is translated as CASSSGSQNTLY. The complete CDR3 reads CASSSGSQNTLYF. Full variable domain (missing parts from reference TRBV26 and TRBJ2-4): NSKVIQTPRYLVKGQGQKAKMRCIPEKGHPVVFWYQQNKNNEFKFLINFQNQEVLQQIDMTEKRFSAECPSNSPCSLEIQSSEAGDSALYLCASSSGSQNTLYFGAGTRLSVL.

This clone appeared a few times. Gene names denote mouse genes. The CDR3 sequence: CARGRGQAPLF. CDR3 bases read: TGTGCCAGGGGGCGGGGCCAGGCTCCGCTT. The chain joins TRBV13-1 to TRBJ1-5; the D gene is possibly TRBD1 (5 bases). Sequencing ends 1 residue short of the CDR3 end; the germline J gene provides the rest. This CDR3 is built from 11 residues. In germline, CDR1 is NSHNY, CDR2 SYGAGN. Trimming removed 8 bases from V and 6 bases from J, with 9 bases in between.

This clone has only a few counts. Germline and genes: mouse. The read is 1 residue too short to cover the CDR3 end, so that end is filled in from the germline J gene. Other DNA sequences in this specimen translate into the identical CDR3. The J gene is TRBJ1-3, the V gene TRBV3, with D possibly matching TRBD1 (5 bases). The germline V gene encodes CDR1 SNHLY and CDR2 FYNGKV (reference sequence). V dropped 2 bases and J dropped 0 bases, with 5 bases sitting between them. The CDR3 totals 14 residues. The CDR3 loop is CASSLRGSGNTLYF. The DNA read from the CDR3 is TGTGCCAGCAGCTTAAGGGGTTCTGGAAATACGCTCTAT.

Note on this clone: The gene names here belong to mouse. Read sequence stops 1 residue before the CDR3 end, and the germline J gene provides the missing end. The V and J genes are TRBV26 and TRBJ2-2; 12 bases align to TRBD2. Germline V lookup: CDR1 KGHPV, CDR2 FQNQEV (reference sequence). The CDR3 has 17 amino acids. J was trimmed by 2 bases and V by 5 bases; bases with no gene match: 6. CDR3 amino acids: CASSARLGGRNTGQLYF. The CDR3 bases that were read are TGTGCCAGCAGTGCCCGACTGGGGGGGCGCAACACCGGGCAGCTCTAC.

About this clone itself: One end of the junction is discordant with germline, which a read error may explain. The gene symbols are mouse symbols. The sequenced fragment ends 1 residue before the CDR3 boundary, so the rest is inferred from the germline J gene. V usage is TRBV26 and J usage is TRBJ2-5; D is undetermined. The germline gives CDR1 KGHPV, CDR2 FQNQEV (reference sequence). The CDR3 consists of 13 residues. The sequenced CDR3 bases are TGTGCCAGCAGTCTGGGGGTCCAAGGCACCCAGTAC. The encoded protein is CASSLGVQGTQY. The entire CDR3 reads CASSLGVQGTQYF.

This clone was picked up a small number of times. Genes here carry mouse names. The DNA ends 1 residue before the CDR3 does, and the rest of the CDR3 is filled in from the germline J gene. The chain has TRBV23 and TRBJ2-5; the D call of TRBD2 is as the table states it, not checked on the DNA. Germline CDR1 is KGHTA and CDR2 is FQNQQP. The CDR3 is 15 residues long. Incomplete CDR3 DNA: TGCTCCAGCAGTAAAATACTGGGGGGGCAAGACACCCAGTAC. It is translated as CSSSKILGGQDTQY. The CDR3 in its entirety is CSSSKILGGQDTQYF. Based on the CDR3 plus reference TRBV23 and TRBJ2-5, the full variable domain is DAAVTQKPRYLIKMKGQEAEMKCIPEKGHTAVFWYQQKQSKELKFLIYFQNQQPLDQIDMVKERFSAVCPSSSLCSLGIRTCEAEDSALYLCSSSKILGGQDTQYFGPGTRLLVL.